The clone carrying this T cell receptor beta chain has more than one count but fewer than ten. Antigen specificity is unknown. This sample is part of a study of cytomegalovirus exposure and HLA in healthy donors. Profiled with immunoSEQ multiplex PCR; TCRdb holds only in-frame clones, not every one. The data show about 120,000 clones, around 87% seen once. Study outcomes and limitations: Most sequenced TCRs were rare (though some public TCRs occurred in many donors). It was approximately 160 TCR beta chains that were listed as cytomegalovirus-associated. Among the CMV-associated chains, a few were confirmed in vitro as specific for CMV antigens. The classifier was said to identify cytomegalovirus status with high specificity and sensitivity.

Per the germline V gene, CDR1 is LGHNA and CDR2 is YSLEER. The trim removed 1 base at V and 2 bases at J, leaving 7 bases unmatched. This CDR3 contains 17 residues. The clonotype originates from a woman between 18 and 29 years old in good health and CMV-seropositive. V and J are TRBV4-3 and TRBJ2-7, with TRBD2 matching over 11 bases. Sequencing was performed on PBMCs. CDR3 DNA sequence: TGCGCCAGCAGCCAAGGGGCCGGGACTAGCGGCCCCTACGAGCAGTACTTC. It codes for CASSQGAGTSGPYEQYF.